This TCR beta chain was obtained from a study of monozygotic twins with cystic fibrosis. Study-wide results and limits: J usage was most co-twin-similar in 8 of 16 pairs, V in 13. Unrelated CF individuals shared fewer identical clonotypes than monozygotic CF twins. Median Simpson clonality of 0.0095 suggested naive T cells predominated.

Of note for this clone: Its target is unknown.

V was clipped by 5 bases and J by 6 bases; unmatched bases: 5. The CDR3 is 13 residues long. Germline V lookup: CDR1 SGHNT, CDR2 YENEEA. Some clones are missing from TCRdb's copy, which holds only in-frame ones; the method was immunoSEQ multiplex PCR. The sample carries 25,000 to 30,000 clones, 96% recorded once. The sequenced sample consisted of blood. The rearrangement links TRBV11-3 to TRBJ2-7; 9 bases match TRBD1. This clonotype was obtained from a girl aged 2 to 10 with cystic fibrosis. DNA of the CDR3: TGTGCCAGCAGCCGGGACAGGGCGGGCGAGCAGTACTTC. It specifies CASSRDRAGEQYF. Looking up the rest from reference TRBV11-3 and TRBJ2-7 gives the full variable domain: EAGVVQSPRYKIIEKKQPVAFWCNPISGHNTLYWYLQNLGQGPELLIRYENEEAVDDSQLPKDRFSAERLKGVDSTLKIQPAELGDSAVYLCASSRDRAGEQYFGPGTRLTVT.